This TCR beta chain was recovered during a study of shared clonotypes between healthy human individuals. Using immunoSEQ multiplex PCR, the repertoire was profiled, and TCRdb retains in-frame clones only, with some absent. The top ten hold about 1.8% of the sample, which has 600,000 to 700,000 clones, roughly 73% seen once. The CDR3 runs 14 residues. Germline V gene data show CDR1 as SEHNR and CDR2 as FQNEAQ (reference sequence). J lost 3 bases, V lost 5 bases, and 5 bases had no gene match. The material sequenced was memory CD4+ T cells sorted from blood. Indicated subset: CD45RA-negative fraction. The chain recombines TRBV7-9 with TRBJ2-3, with 7 nucleotides matching TRBD2. The TCR originated in a woman aged 30 to 39 in good health. CDR3 loop: CASSPRLATDTQYF. The DNA of the CDR3 is TGTGCCAGCAGCCCGCGACTAGCTACAGATACGCAGTATTTT.